This is a list of T cell receptor beta chains from one sample in a study of blood T cells in healthy people across ages. TCRdb fed the 5' RACE reads into MiXCR, producing one record per CDR3 protein. The data show about 1.1 million distinct CDR3 sequences, around two fifths seen once. The material sequenced was blood. The receptors originated from a man between 18 and 29 years old in good health. CDR3s include the opening cysteine and the closing phenylalanine or tryptophan. The D gene is left open where the match is weak. Rows give clone size only sometimes, using once, few, many, or a class for an expanded clone.

CDR3nt: TGCAGCATTGCGACCCGAGGGCCAGATACGCAGTATTTT; CDR3aa: CSIATRGPDTQYF; v_gene: TRBV29-1; abundance: -; len: 13; j_gene: TRBJ2-3; d_gene: -
CDR3nt: TGTGCCAGCAGCTTAGAACAGGTCGGTGAAAAACTGTTTTTT; CDR3aa: CASSLEQVGEKLFF; v_gene: TRBV7-9; abundance: -; len: 14; j_gene: TRBJ1-4; d_gene: -
CDR3nt: TGTGCCAGCAGACCCCGGACAGGGCGGAACACTGAAGCTTTCTTT; CDR3aa: CASRPRTGRNTEAFF; v_gene: TRBV12-3/TRBV12-4; abundance: -; len: 15; j_gene: TRBJ1-1; d_gene: TRBD1
CDR3nt: TGCAGTGCCCCAAACGACGGCCCCCGGGAGACCCAGTACTTC; CDR3aa: CSAPNDGPRETQYF; v_gene: TRBV20-1; abundance: -; len: 14; j_gene: TRBJ2-5; d_gene: -
CDR3nt: TGTGCCAGCAGCGTAGAACCACAGGGGGCGAAGACCCAGTACTTC; CDR3aa: CASSVEPQGAKTQYF; v_gene: TRBV9; abundance: few; len: 15; j_gene: TRBJ2-5; d_gene: TRBD1
CDR3nt: TGTGCCAGCAGCTTAGTCTCAGGGGATGAAAAACTGTTTTTT; CDR3aa: CASSLVSGDEKLFF; v_gene: TRBV11-2; abundance: -; len: 14; j_gene: TRBJ1-4; d_gene: -
CDR3nt: TGTGCCAGCAGCTTGAGGCTCACCAGATCCTACGAGCAGTACTTC; CDR3aa: CASSLRLTRSYEQYF; v_gene: TRBV5-6; abundance: -; len: 15; j_gene: TRBJ2-7; d_gene: -
CDR3nt: TGTGCCATCAGTGATGCGGGGGAGGCCAAAAACATTCAGTACTTC; CDR3aa: CAISDAGEAKNIQYF; v_gene: TRBV10-3; abundance: -; len: 15; j_gene: TRBJ2-4; d_gene: TRBD2
CDR3nt: TGTGCCAGCAGCCCAGAGGACAGAATCGGTAGTAACACCATATATTTT; CDR3aa: CASSPEDRIGSNTIYF; v_gene: TRBV7-9; abundance: -; len: 16; j_gene: TRBJ1-3; d_gene: -
CDR3nt: TGCGCCAGCAGCCAAGAGGCAGGGGGTTTGAATGAGCAGTTCTTC; CDR3aa: CASSQEAGGLNEQFF; v_gene: TRBV4-3; abundance: few; len: 15; j_gene: TRBJ2-1; d_gene: TRBD1
CDR3nt: TGTGCCAGCAGCCATATGGGTAGAAAGGAGCAGTTCTTC; CDR3aa: CASSHMGRKEQFF; v_gene: TRBV7-9; abundance: -; len: 13; j_gene: TRBJ2-1; d_gene: -
CDR3nt: TGCGCCAGCAGCCAAGATTTGGCTAGCGGACAAGGGACCCAGTACTTC; CDR3aa: CASSQDLASGQGTQYF; v_gene: TRBV4-3; abundance: -; len: 16; j_gene: TRBJ2-5; d_gene: TRBD2
CDR3nt: TGTGCCAGCAGTTTATTTGACAGGGGGGCAGATACGCAGTATTTT; CDR3aa: CASSLFDRGADTQYF; v_gene: TRBV27; abundance: -; len: 15; j_gene: TRBJ2-3; d_gene: TRBD1
CDR3nt: TGTGCCAGCATTAATAGGGCTAGCGGGAATGAGCAGTTCTTC; CDR3aa: CASINRASGNEQFF; v_gene: TRBV6-6; abundance: many; len: 14; j_gene: TRBJ2-1; d_gene: TRBD2
CDR3nt: TGCAGTGCTAGTCATGAACGTTCGGGGGGCCCCTCCTACAATGAGCAGTTCTTC; CDR3aa: CSASHERSGGPSYNEQFF; v_gene: TRBV20-1; abundance: -; len: 18; j_gene: TRBJ2-1; d_gene: -
CDR3nt: TGTGCCAGCACCCCGGGGGTCGGGAACACTGAAGCTTTCTTT; CDR3aa: CASTPGVGNTEAFF; v_gene: TRBV28; abundance: -; len: 14; j_gene: TRBJ1-1; d_gene: -
CDR3nt: TGCAGTGCTAGAGGAGGAGAGAGGGAGCACATTCAGTACTTC; CDR3aa: CSARGGEREHIQYF; v_gene: TRBV20-1; abundance: many; len: 14; j_gene: TRBJ2-4; d_gene: -
CDR3nt: TGTGCCAGCAGCTTAGCGGTAGGGGAGCAGTTCTTC; CDR3aa: CASSLAVGEQFF; v_gene: TRBV7-2; abundance: many; len: 12; j_gene: TRBJ2-1; d_gene: -
CDR3nt: TGTGCCAGTAGTAGCGGGACCGATCCCTTGGGGTATGGTTACACCTTC; CDR3aa: CASSSGTDPLGYGYTF; v_gene: TRBV19; abundance: -; len: 16; j_gene: TRBJ1-2; d_gene: -
CDR3nt: TGCAGTGCTAGAGATTTGAATACGCAGTATTTT; CDR3aa: CSARDLNTQYF; v_gene: TRBV20-1; abundance: few; len: 11; j_gene: TRBJ2-3; d_gene: -
CDR3nt: TGTGCCAGCAGTGAAACCCCTTTGCTTGAGACCCAGTACTTC; CDR3aa: CASSETPLLETQYF; v_gene: TRBV2; abundance: many; len: 14; j_gene: TRBJ2-5; d_gene: -
CDR3nt: TGTGCCAGCAGCTTCTACCCGGGGACACGGATTAATTCACCCCTCCACTTT; CDR3aa: CASSFYPGTRINSPLHF; v_gene: TRBV11-2; abundance: few; len: 17; j_gene: TRBJ1-6; d_gene: -
CDR3nt: TGTGCCAGTGAGGTGGGGCGAGGCACTGAAGCTTTCTTT; CDR3aa: CASEVGRGTEAFF; v_gene: TRBV6-5; abundance: -; len: 13; j_gene: TRBJ1-1; d_gene: -
CDR3nt: TGCAGTGCTAGTATGGGACAGGGGGCAGATACGCAGTATTTT; CDR3aa: CSASMGQGADTQYF; v_gene: TRBV20-1; abundance: -; len: 14; j_gene: TRBJ2-3; d_gene: TRBD1
CDR3nt: TGTGCCAGCGCAACAGGGGGCGGATATGGCTACACCTTC; CDR3aa: CASATGGGYGYTF; v_gene: TRBV27; abundance: few; len: 13; j_gene: TRBJ1-2; d_gene: TRBD1
CDR3nt: TGTGCCAGTAGTATGGGACAAGATTCAGATACGCAGTATTTT; CDR3aa: CASSMGQDSDTQYF; v_gene: TRBV19; abundance: -; len: 14; j_gene: TRBJ2-3; d_gene: -
CDR3nt: TGTGCCAGCAGCCGGGACGGAACTAATGAAAAACTGTTTTTT; CDR3aa: CASSRDGTNEKLFF; v_gene: TRBV14; abundance: few; len: 14; j_gene: TRBJ1-4; d_gene: -
CDR3nt: TGTGCCAGTAACCGGGGGGACAGGGGTACAGATACGCAGTATTTT; CDR3aa: CASNRGDRGTDTQYF; v_gene: TRBV7-2; abundance: -; len: 15; j_gene: TRBJ2-3; d_gene: TRBD1
CDR3nt: TGCAGTGCTAGGGTAGGGGGCCCGAGGACCGGGGAGCTGTTTTTT; CDR3aa: CSARVGGPRTGELFF; v_gene: TRBV20-1; abundance: -; len: 15; j_gene: TRBJ2-2; d_gene: TRBD1
CDR3nt: TGTGCCAGCAGCCAAGGCCGGACGGGATCCTACAATGAGCAGTTCTTC; CDR3aa: CASSQGRTGSYNEQFF; v_gene: TRBV4-2; abundance: few; len: 16; j_gene: TRBJ2-1; d_gene: -